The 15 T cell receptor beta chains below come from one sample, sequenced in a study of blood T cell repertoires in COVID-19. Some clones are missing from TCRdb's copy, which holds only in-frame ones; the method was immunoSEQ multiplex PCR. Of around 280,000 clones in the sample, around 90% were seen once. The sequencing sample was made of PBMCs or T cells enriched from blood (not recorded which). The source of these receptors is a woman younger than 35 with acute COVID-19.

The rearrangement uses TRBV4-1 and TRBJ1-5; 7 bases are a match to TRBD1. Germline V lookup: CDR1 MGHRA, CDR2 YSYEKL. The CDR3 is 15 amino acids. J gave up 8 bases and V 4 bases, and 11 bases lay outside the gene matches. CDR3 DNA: TGCGCCAGCAGCCGGTTAACCGGGACAGCTGAGCCCCAGCATTTT. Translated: CASSRLTGTAEPQHF.

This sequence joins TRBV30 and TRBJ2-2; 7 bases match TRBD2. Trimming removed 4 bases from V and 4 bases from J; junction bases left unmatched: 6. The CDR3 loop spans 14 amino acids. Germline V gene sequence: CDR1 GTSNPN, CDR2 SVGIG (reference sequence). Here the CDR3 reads CAWNAGVLTGELFF. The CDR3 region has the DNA TGTGCCTGGAACGCGGGGGTCCTCACCGGGGAGCTGTTTTTT.

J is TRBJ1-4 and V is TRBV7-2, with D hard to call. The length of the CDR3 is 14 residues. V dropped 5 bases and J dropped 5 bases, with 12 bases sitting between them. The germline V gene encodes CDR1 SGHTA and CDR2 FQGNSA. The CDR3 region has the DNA TGTGCCAGCAGCCAAGGGAGTAGGAATGAAAAACTGTTTTTT. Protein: CASSQGSRNEKLFF.

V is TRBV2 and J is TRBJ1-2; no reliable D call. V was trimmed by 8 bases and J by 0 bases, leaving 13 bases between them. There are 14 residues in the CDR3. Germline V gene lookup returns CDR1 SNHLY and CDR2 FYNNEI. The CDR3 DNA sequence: TGTGCCAGCGCCAGACTGCTAGCTAACTATGGCTACACCTTC. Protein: CASARLLANYGYTF.

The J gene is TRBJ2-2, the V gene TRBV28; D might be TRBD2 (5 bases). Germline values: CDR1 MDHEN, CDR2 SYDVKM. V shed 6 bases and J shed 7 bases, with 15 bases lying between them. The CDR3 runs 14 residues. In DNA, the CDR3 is TGTGCCAGCAGCAGCCTTGATACTAGCGGGGAGCTGTTTTTT. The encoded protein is CASSSLDTSGELFF.

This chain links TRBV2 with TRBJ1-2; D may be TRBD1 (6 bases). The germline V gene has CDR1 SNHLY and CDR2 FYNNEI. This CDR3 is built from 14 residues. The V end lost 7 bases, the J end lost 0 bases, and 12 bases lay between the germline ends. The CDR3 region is CASTKDSPNYGYTF. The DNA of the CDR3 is TGTGCCAGCACTAAGGACAGCCCTAACTATGGCTACACCTTC.

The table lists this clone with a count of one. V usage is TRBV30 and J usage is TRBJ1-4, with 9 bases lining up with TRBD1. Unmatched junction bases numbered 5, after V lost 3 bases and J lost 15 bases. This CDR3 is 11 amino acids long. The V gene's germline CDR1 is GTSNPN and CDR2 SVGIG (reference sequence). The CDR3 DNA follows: TGTGCCTGGAGGGCCGGACAGGGGATGTTTTTT. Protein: CAWRAGQGMFF.

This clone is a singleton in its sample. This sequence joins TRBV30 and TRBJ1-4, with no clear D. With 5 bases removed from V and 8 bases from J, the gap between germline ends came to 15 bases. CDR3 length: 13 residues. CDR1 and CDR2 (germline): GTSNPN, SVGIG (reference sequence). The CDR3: CAWFHGVGEKLFF. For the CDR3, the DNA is TGTGCCTGGTTCCACGGAGTTGGGGAAAAACTGTTTTTT.

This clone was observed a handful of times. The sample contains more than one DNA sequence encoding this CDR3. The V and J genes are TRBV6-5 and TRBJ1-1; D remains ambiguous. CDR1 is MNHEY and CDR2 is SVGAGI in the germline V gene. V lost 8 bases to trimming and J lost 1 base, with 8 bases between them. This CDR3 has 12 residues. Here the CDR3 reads CASRSGNTEAFF. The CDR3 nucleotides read TGTGCCAGCCGGTCAGGGAACACTGAAGCTTTCTTT.

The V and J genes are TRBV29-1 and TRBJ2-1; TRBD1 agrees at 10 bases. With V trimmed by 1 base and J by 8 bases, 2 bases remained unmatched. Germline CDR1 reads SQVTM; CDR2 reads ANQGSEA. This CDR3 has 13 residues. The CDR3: CSVEGQGAHEQFF. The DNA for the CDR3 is TGCAGCGTTGAAGGACAGGGGGCCCATGAGCAGTTCTTC.

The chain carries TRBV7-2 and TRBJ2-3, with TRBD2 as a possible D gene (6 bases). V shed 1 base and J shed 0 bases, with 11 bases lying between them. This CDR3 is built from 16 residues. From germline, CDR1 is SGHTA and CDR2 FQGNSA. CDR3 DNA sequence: TGTGCCAGCAGCTTAGGCAGGAGCGGGAGCACAGATACGCAGTATTTT. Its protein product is CASSLGRSGSTDTQYF.

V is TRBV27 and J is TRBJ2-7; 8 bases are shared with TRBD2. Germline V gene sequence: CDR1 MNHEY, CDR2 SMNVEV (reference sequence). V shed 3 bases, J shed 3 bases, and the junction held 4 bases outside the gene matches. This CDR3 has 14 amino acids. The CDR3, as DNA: TGTGCCAGCAGTTTCTCCAGCGGGAGCTACGAGCAGTACTTC. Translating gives CASSFSSGSYEQYF.

The CDR3 sequence is CASSQDRRDRGDPYGYTF. DNA for the CDR3: TGTGCCAGCAGCCAAGATAGGCGGGACAGGGGGGATCCGTATGGCTACACCTTC. The genes are TRBV3-1 (or the pseudogene TRBV3-2) and TRBJ1-2; 11 nucleotides agree with TRBD1. Germline V gene sequence: CDR1 LGHDT, CDR2 YNNKEL (reference sequence). The length of the CDR3 is 18 residues. V trimming: 0 bases; J trimming: 5 bases; junction bases outside the gene matches: 11.

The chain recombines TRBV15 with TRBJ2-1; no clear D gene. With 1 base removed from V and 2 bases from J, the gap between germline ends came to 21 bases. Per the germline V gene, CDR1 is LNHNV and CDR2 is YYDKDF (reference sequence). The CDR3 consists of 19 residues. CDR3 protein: CATSRGLDIPQVTYNEQFF. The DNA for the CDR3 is TGTGCCACCAGCAGAGGTCTAGATATCCCCCAAGTAACCTACAATGAGCAGTTCTTC.

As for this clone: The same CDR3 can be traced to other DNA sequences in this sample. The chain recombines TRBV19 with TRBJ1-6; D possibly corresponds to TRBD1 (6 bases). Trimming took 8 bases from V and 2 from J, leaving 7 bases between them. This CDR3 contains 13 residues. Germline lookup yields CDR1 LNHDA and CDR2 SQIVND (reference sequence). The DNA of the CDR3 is TGTGCCAGTCGGGACACCTATAATTCACCCCTCCACTTT. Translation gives CASRDTYNSPLHF.